The present entry profiles one TCR beta chain with its context. The entry originates in a study of blood T cell repertoires in COVID-19. Study-level background: The United States, Italy and Spain were the sources of the acute and convalescent COVID-19 samples.

Sequencing used immunoSEQ multiplex PCR; TCRdb keeps in-frame clones, though not all of them. Among 100,000 to 150,000 clones, about 89% were seen once, and the ten largest hold approximately 4.3%. The CDR3 runs to 12 residues. Germline CDR1 and CDR2: GTSNPN and SVGIG (reference sequence). With 5 bases removed from V and 5 bases from J, the gap between germline ends came to 12 bases. The chain couples TRBV30 to TRBJ1-2, with a possible D match to TRBD1 (6 bases). The specimen was peripheral blood. This clonotype was obtained from a man aged 55 to 69 with COVID-19, enrolled during active disease. The CDR3 DNA follows: TGTGCCTGGGGGGACAAGCCTTATGGCTACACCTTC. Translating it yields CAWGDKPYGYTF.